This T cell receptor (beta chain) came from a study of blood T cells in healthy people across ages. Study-wide findings and caveats: Age brought a roughly linear fall in TCR beta diversity measured per million T cells.

Each sample yielded at least 6 micrograms of PBMC total RNA. There are 14 residues in the CDR3. Deletions cut 2 bases from V and 2 bases from J, with 11 bases between. Germline V CDR1 and CDR2: SGHTS, YDEGEE. This clonotype was observed a handful of times. Its antigen is unidentified. The authors ran a second PCR of 7 to 11 cycles using a sample-barcoded 5' primer and a J-beta primer mix. A single record per CDR3 protein comes from TCRdb applying MiXCR to the 5' RACE reads. The sample has some 800,000 distinct CDR3 sequences, 20% to 30% seen once. These data also featured in a second study, about T cells of mothers and their children.

Specimen: blood. The genes are TRBV5-8 and TRBJ2-7; D is ambiguous. The clonotype comes from a boy aged 5-17 years in good health. The CDR3 nucleotides are TGTGCCAGCAGCTTCCGACGGCGCCCCTACGAGCAGTACTTC. The encoded protein is CASSFRRRPYEQYF.